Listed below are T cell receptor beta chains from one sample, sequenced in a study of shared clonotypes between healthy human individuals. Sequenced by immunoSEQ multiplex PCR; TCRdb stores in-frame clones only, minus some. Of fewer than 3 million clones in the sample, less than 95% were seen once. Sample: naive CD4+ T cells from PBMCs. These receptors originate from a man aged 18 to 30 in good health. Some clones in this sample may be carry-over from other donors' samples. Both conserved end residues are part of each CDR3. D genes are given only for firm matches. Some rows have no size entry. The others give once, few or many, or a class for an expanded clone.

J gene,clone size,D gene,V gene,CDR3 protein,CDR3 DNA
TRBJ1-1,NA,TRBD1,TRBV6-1,CATHRQGMAAFF,TGTGCCACCCACCGACAGGGGATGGCGGCTTTCTTT
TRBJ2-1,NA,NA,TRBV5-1,CASTDGGFYNEQFF,TGCGCCAGCACGGACGGAGGATTCTACAATGAGCAGTTCTTC
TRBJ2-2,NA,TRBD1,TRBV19,CASSIDQTGGRWVTGELFF,TGTGCCAGTAGTATAGATCAGACAGGGGGCCGGTGGGTTACCGGGGAGCTGTTTTTT
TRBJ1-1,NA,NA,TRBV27,CASSLGGQGGVAFF,TGTGCCAGCAGTTTAGGGGGGCAGGGCGGCGTAGCTTTCTTT
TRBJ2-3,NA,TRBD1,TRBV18,CASSPSTGYTDTQYF,TGTGCCAGCTCACCATCGACAGGGTACACAGATACGCAGTATTTT
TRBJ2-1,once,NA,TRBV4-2,CASSQVYADEQFF,TGTGCCAGCAGCCAAGTCTATGCGGATGAGCAGTTCTTC
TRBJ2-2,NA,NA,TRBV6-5,CATCGQCAGELFF,TGTGCCACCTGCGGACAGTGCGCCGGGGAGCTGTTTTTT
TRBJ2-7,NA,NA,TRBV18,CASSPAGESYEQYF,TGTGCCAGCTCACCAGCAGGGGAGTCCTACGAGCAGTACTTC
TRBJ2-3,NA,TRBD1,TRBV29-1,CSVAGQGAADTQYF,TGCAGCGTTGCAGGACAGGGGGCGGCAGATACGCAGTATTTT
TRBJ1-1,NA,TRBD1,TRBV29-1,CSVMGFTGGTEAFF,TGCAGCGTTATGGGATTTACAGGGGGCACTGAAGCTTTCTTT
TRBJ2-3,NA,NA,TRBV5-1,CASSFSLLGTQYF,TGCGCCAGCAGCTTTTCGTTATTAGGTACGCAGTATTTT
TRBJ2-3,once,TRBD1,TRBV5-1,CASSLSRLTGTPDTQYF,TGCGCCAGCAGCTTGTCTCGTCTGACAGGGACCCCAGATACGCAGTATTTT
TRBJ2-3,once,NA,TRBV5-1,CASSLDQLTDTQYF,TGCGCCAGCAGCTTGGATCAGCTCACAGATACGCAGTATTTT
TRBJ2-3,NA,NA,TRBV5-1,CASSVGLPTSTDTQYF,TGCGCCAGCAGTGTCGGGCTGCCGACTAGCACAGATACGCAGTATTTT
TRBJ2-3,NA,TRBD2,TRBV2,CASRIGLAGVDTQYF,TGTGCCAGCAGGATCGGACTAGCGGGAGTGGATACGCAGTATTTT
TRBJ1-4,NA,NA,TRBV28,CASTAAGPDEKLFF,TGTGCCAGCACCGCCGCTGGGCCGGATGAAAAACTGTTTTTT
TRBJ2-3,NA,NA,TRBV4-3,CASSQVVFGGNRDTQYF,TGCGCCAGCAGCCAAGTTGTCTTCGGCGGTAACCGGGATACGCAGTATTTT
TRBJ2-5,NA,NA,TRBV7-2,CASSFGRNQETQYF,TGTGCCAGCAGCTTCGGACGCAACCAAGAGACCCAGTACTTC
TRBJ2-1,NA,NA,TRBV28,CASSVTWEQFF,TGTGCCAGCAGTGTAACGTGGGAGCAGTTCTTC
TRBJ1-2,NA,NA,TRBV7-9,CASSLGPRGQDYGYTF,TGTGCCAGCAGCTTAGGGCCGCGGGGGCAGGACTATGGCTACACCTTC
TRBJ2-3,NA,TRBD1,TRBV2,CASRPGQLPGTQYF,TGTGCCAGCAGACCGGGACAGCTCCCCGGTACGCAGTATTTT
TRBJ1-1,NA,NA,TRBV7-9,CASSPRPPVTETAFF,TGTGCCAGCAGCCCCCGCCCTCCCGTGACAGAAACAGCTTTCTTT
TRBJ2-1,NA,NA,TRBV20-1,CSARGPGEQFF,TGCAGTGCTAGAGGGCCTGGTGAGCAGTTCTTC
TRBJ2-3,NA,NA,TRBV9,CASSSVGLPRDTQYF,TGTGCCAGCAGCTCAGTCGGACTACCAAGGGATACGCAGTATTTT
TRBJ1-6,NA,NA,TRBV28,CASKKTVDNSPLHF,TGTGCCAGCAAGAAGACAGTTGATAATTCACCCCTCCACTTT
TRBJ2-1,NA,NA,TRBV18,CASSQGGQTLQQFF,TGTGCCAGCTCACAGGGGGGACAGACGCTTCAGCAGTTCTTC
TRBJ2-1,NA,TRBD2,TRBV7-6,CASSFGSGRLNEQFF,TGTGCCAGCAGCTTCGGTAGCGGGAGACTGAATGAGCAGTTCTTC
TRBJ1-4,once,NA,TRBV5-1,CASSHSGAATNEKLFF,TGCGCCAGCAGCCACAGTGGGGCAGCAACTAATGAAAAACTGTTTTTT
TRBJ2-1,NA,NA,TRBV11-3,CASSRTSNNEQFF,TGTGCCAGCAGCCGAACCTCTAACAATGAGCAGTTCTTC
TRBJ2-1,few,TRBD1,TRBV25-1,CASSSSGTGGREQFF,TGTGCCAGCAGTTCCTCCGGGACAGGGGGTCGGGAGCAGTTCTTC
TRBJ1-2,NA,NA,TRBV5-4,CASSLGVGPTSPYGYTF,TGTGCCAGCAGCTTGGGCGTGGGGCCCACATCCCCCTATGGCTACACCTTC
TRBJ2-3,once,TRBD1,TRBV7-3,CASSSTGYQTDTQYF,TGTGCCAGCAGTTCGACAGGGTATCAGACAGATACGCAGTATTTT
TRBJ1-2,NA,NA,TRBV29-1,CSVNGYTF,TGCAGCGTTAATGGCTACACCTTC
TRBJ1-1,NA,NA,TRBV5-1,CASSAGGAITEAFF,TGCGCCAGCAGCGCGGGGGGAGCAATCACTGAAGCTTTCTTT
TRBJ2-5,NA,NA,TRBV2,CASTRDQETQYF,TGTGCCAGCACTCGAGACCAAGAGACCCAGTACTTC
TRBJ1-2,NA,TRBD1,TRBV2,CASSEGTGVSGYTF,TGTGCCAGCAGTGAAGGGACAGGGGTGAGTGGCTACACCTTC
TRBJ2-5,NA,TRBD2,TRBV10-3,CAISEAGTSGRATETQYF,TGTGCCATCAGTGAGGCCGGGACTAGCGGGAGGGCCACCGAGACCCAGTACTTC
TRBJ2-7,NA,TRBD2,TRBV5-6,CASSLSGTSGAYEQYF,TGTGCCAGCAGCTTGTCTGGTACTAGCGGAGCCTACGAGCAGTACTTC
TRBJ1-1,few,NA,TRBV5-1,CASTHSPGTGNTEAFF,TGCGCCAGCACCCATAGCCCCGGGACGGGGAACACTGAAGCTTTCTTT
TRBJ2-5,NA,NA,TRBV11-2,CASSPGRGTQYF,TGTGCCAGCAGCCCGGGTAGGGGGACCCAGTACTTC
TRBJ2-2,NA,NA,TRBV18,CASSPPTRWELFF,TGTGCCAGCTCACCACCGACTAGGTGGGAGCTGTTTTTT
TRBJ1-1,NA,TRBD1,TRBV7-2,CASSRSTGVNTEAFF,TGTGCCAGCAGCCGGTCGACAGGGGTGAACACTGAAGCTTTCTTT
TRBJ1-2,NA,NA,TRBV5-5,CASSLGGRDYGYTF,TGTGCCAGCAGCTTAGGGGGGCGCGACTATGGCTACACCTTC
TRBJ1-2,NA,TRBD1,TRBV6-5,CASSPRTGRYGYTF,TGTGCCAGCAGCCCCAGGACAGGGAGGTATGGCTACACCTTC
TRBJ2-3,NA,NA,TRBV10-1,CASSEEGLGTDTQYF,TGCGCCAGCAGTGAGGAGGGGTTGGGAACAGATACGCAGTATTTT
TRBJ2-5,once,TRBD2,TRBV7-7,CASSLGSGRYQETQYF,TGTGCCAGCAGCTTAGGTAGCGGGAGGTACCAAGAGACCCAGTACTTC
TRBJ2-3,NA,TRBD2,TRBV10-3,CAISAGLAEDTQYF,TGTGCCATCAGTGCGGGACTAGCGGAAGATACGCAGTATTTT
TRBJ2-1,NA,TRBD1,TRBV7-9,CASSLGGQGNPFF,TGTGCCAGCAGCTTAGGTGGACAGGGGAACCCGTTCTTC
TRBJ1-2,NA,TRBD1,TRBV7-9,CASSLALGPTGARKGYTF,TGTGCCAGCAGCTTAGCGTTAGGCCCGACAGGGGCGAGGAAGGGCTACACCTTC
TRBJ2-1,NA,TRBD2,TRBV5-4,CASSSTSGTYNEQFF,TGTGCCAGCAGTTCCACTAGCGGGACGTACAATGAGCAGTTCTTC
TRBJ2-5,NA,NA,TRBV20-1,CRIETQYF,TGCAGGATCGAGACCCAGTACTTC
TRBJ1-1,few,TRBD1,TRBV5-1,CASSFGTVTEAFF,TGCGCCAGCAGCTTCGGGACAGTCACTGAAGCTTTCTTT